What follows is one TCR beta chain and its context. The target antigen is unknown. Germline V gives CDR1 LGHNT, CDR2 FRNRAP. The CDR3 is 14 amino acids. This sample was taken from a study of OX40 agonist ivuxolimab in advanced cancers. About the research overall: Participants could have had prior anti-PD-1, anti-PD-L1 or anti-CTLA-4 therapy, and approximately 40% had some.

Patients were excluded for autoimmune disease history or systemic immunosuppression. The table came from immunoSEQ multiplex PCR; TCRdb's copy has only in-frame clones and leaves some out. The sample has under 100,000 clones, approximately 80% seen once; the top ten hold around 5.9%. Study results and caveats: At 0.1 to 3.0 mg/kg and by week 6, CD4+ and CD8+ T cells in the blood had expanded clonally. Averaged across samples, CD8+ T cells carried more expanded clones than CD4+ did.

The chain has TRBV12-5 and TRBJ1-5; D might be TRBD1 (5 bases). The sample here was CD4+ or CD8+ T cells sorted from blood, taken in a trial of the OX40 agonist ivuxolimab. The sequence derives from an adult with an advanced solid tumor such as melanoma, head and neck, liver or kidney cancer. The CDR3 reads CPPWGVISNQPQHF. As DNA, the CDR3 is TGTCCCCCCTGGGGGGTAATCAGCAATCAGCCCCAGCATTTT.